This record covers a single T cell receptor (beta chain). These data belong to a study of stem cell transplantation in POMP-related autoinflammatory disease. Looking at the study overall: Defective thymoproteasomes were hypothesized to impair CD8+ T-cell positive selection. Pre-transplant patients had naive-skewed CD4+ T cells and few CD8+ T cells.

Germline V CDR1 and CDR2: MNHEY, SMNVEV (reference sequence). This CDR3 spans 14 amino acids. Trimming took 4 bases from V and 1 from J, leaving 10 bases between them. PRAID featured immunodeficiency plus autoinflammation. Produced via immunoSEQ multiplex PCR; TCRdb's table is partial and in-frame only. The sample holds over 25,000 clones; 85% to 90% are singletons and the top ten take about 0.72%. The chain recombines TRBV27 with TRBJ2-5; D is perhaps TRBD1 (7 bases). The material was CD4+ T cells from PBMCs, obtained before stem cell transplantation. The source is a human donor with POMP-related autoinflammation and immune dysregulation (PRAID). CDR3 sequence: CASSWRGLQETQYF. CDR3 in DNA: TGTGCCAGCAGTTGGAGGGGGCTCCAAGAGACCCAGTACTTC.